A single sample is the source of the 12 T cell receptor beta chains below, sequenced in a study of cytomegalovirus exposure and HLA in healthy donors. PCR amplification relied on 60 Vbeta primers (plus 13 Jbeta primers). The repertoire was sequenced with immunoSEQ multiplex PCR; TCRdb's copy has only in-frame clones and lacks some. The data contain approximately 110,000 clones, around 75% of them seen just once; the ten biggest clones take up 2.1%. The source material was PBMCs. Receptors were obtained from a man aged 25 to 40 in good health and CMV-seronegative.

The CDR3 DNA follows: TGTGCCAGTAGTATTCAGGGACAGGGGGACGCTTTCTTT. Its protein is CASSIQGQGDAFF. This chain links TRBV19 with TRBJ1-1, with 11 bases identical to TRBD1. Germline V gene lookup returns CDR1 LNHDA and CDR2 SQIVND (reference sequence). V lost 3 bases and J lost 11; bases outside the gene matches: 5. The CDR3 length is 13 residues.

The V and J genes are TRBV5-8 and TRBJ2-3, with TRBD1 matching over 8 bases. The CDR3 covers 18 residues. CDR1 SGHTS and CDR2 YDEGEE come from the germline V gene. V lost 6 bases to trimming and J lost 5 bases; unmatched junction nucleotides: 20. CDR3 loop: CASTSPPGQGDLQDTQYF. CDR3 coding DNA: TGTGCCAGCACCTCTCCCCCTGGACAGGGAGACTTACAAGATACGCAGTATTTT.

V and J are TRBV7-9 and TRBJ2-7; D unclear. Germline V CDR1 and CDR2: SEHNR, FQNEAQ (reference sequence). Trimming pared 5 bases from V and 7 bases from J, leaving 12 bases between. This CDR3 spans 12 amino acids. The CDR3 sequence is CASSPAYREQYF. The CDR3 region has the DNA TGTGCCAGCAGCCCAGCCTACAGAGAGCAGTACTTC.

V is TRBV28 and J is TRBJ2-1; possible D gene TRBD2, 5 bases. Germline loops: CDR1 MDHEN, CDR2 SYDVKM. V was trimmed by 2 bases and J by 0 bases, leaving 11 bases between them. This CDR3 spans 16 amino acids. The CDR3 loop is CASSLIGLFSYNEQFF. The CDR3 coding sequence is TGTGCCAGCAGTTTAATCGGACTCTTCTCCTACAATGAGCAGTTCTTC.

The chain recombines TRBV27 with TRBJ1-2; perhaps TRBD1 as D (6 bases). V gave up 7 bases and J gave up 4 bases, with 13 bases separating them. There are 13 residues in the CDR3. Germline CDR1 and CDR2: MNHEY and SMNVEV (reference sequence). Here the CDR3 reads CASKGGQAYGYTF. The CDR3, as DNA: TGTGCCAGCAAAGGGGGACAAGCCTATGGCTACACCTTC.

The CDR3 sequence is CAWSVIAGGQGPYEQYF. CDR3 coding DNA: TGTGCCTGGAGTGTGATAGCGGGAGGGCAGGGTCCCTACGAGCAGTACTTC. This chain joins TRBV30 and TRBJ2-7; 11 bases align to TRBD2. The length of the CDR3 is 17 residues. The ends lost 0 bases at V and 2 bases at J; junction bases unmatched: 9. In germline, CDR1 is GTSNPN, CDR2 SVGIG (reference sequence).

This chain uses TRBV5-4 with TRBJ2-7; 7 bases line up with TRBD1. The CDR3 runs 12 residues. Germline assignment: CDR1 SGHNT and CDR2 YYREEE (reference sequence). Trimming cost V 3 bases and J 6 bases; bases outside gene matches: 3. Here the CDR3 DNA reads TGTGCCAGCAGCTCGTGGACAGGCGAGCAGTACTTC. Translating gives CASSSWTGEQYF.

The rearrangement links TRBV9 to TRBJ1-1; D unresolved. Trimming stripped 4 bases from V and 12 bases from J, with 19 bases between. This CDR3 region has 13 residues. Germline values: CDR1 SGDLS, CDR2 YYNGEE. The CDR3 region has the DNA TGTGCCAGCAGCCAGGCGGGGAGTGCTTTAACTTTCTTT. Translation gives CASSQAGSALTFF.

This chain connects TRBV28 to TRBJ1-2; tentative D call: TRBD1 (6 bases). The CDR3 length is 13 residues. Germline CDR1 reads MDHEN; CDR2 reads SYDVKM. Trimming cost V 8 bases and J 8 bases, with 18 bases left between them. CDR3 DNA: TGTGCCAGCTCGAGAATGGGGGCGCCCGGCTACACCTTC. It yields the protein CASSRMGAPGYTF.

The chain links TRBV18 to TRBJ1-4; D is unresolved. Trimming left V 2 bases short and J 0 bases short, with 7 bases between. CDR3 length: 15 amino acids. Per germline, CDR1 KGHSH and CDR2 LQKENI. The chain's CDR3 is CASSPFPTTNEKLFF. CDR3 nucleotides: TGTGCCAGCTCACCATTCCCAACAACTAATGAAAAACTGTTTTTT.

V gene TRBV2 combines with J gene TRBJ2-6, with a tentative D call TRBD1 (6 bases). CDR1 and CDR2 (germline): SNHLY, FYNNEI. V gave up 4 bases and J gave up 0 bases, with 16 bases separating them. The CDR3 has 18 residues. Written as DNA, the CDR3 is TGTGCCAGCAGTGTCCATCAGGGGTCTACCTCTGGGGCCAACGTCCTGACTTTC. This translates into CASSVHQGSTSGANVLTF.

This chain joins TRBV7-2 and TRBJ1-1; D gene unclear. V was pared by 6 bases and J by 7 bases, with 18 bases between. The CDR3 runs 14 residues. From germline, CDR1 is SGHTA and CDR2 FQGNSA. CDR3 residues: CASRARPRVGEAFF. As DNA, the CDR3 is TGTGCCAGCAGGGCTCGTCCGAGGGTCGGTGAAGCTTTCTTT.